Detailed here is one T cell receptor (beta chain). Method: immunoSEQ multiplex PCR; TCRdb's copy keeps in-frame clones and lacks some. This table has under 150,000 clones, approximately 85% appearing once. Germline V gives CDR1 SGHRS, CDR2 YFSETQ. Between the trimmed V and J ends, which lost 4 bases and 3 bases, there was a span of 16 bases. This CDR3 has 15 residues. This entry comes from a study of blood T cell repertoires in COVID-19. This chain links TRBV5-1 with TRBJ2-5; no clear D gene. Source material: peripheral blood. The receptor was isolated from a human donor in a cohort sampled during active COVID-19. CDR3 bases: TGCGCCAGCAGCCCCAATCCAATGGCAGAAGAGACCCAGTACTTC. Residues: CASSPNPMAEETQYF.